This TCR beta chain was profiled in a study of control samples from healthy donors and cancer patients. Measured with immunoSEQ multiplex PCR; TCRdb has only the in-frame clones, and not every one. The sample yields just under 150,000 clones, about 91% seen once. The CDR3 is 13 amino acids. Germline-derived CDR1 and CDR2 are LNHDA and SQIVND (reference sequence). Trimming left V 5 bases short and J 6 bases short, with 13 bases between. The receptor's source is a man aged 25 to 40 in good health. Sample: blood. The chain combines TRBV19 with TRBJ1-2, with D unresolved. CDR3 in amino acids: CASSWEGDDGYTF. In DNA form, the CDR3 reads TGTGCCAGTAGTTGGGAGGGCGACGATGGCTACACCTTC.